What follows is one TCR beta chain and its context. The target of this receptor is not known. The sample holds no much larger clone one base away, and base qualities are not on file. The sample belongs to a study of blood T cell repertoires in COVID-19 (dated by TCRdb to 2019 to 2021). Describing the broader study: Samples covering the acute and convalescent phases of COVID-19 were provided by collaborators in the United States, Italy and Spain. The samples were drawn from the first 160 participants of the ongoing ImmuneRACE study and from 1,254 subjects provided by 6 global collaborators. Deeply sampled blood TCRbeta repertoires from subjects exposed to, actively infected with, or recovered from COVID-19 were included in the dataset. A de-identified subject ID, COVID-19 status, age in years and sex were almost always included in the sample metadata. The prospective study material was composed of cDNA or gDNA derived from T cells, B-cell-depleted T cells, or PBMCs. The repertoires were made available in a free public database intended to serve as a resource for research on the immune response to SARS-CoV-2. Where available, HLA class I and class II types were obtained from metadata supplied by the sample provider rather than from assay-based typing.

TCRbeta CDR3 regions were amplified from genomic DNA by means of the immunoSEQ Assay, a bias-controlled multiplex PCR. Under the source paper's analysis protocol: The number of nucleated cells in each sample was estimated by amplification of reference gene primers within the assay. Sequence reads were collapsed and filtered to measure the absolute abundance of every unique TCRbeta CDR3 rearrangement. Productive Simpson clonality was computed per sample as the square root of Simpson's diversity index over productive rearrangements. Imported from immuneACCESS, the table was reduced by TCRdb to in-frame sequences with V and J called. These copies leave out some clones; in studies compared against another copy, an unresolved V gene accounts for under half, and the cause of the remainder is not known. The V and J calls and clone size come from that table; D and trimming were worked out from the DNA. The table for this sample lists around 300,000 clones; roughly 88% of them were counted only once. Around 4.6% of the sample lies in the top ten.

What the work shows at the level of the full study, not this receptor alone: The amount of clinical and demographic metadata varied by source and participant and was provided uncurated.

The CDR3 starts with the cysteine, ends with the phenylalanine, and has 15 residues. Left in the record is the CDR3 DNA by itself, 45 bases read in frame from the first base. The trim is 0 bases for V and 3 bases for J, with a gap of 12 bases between the germline ends. Per the germline V gene (reference sequence), LNHDA is the CDR1 and SQIVND is the CDR2. Enrolling through a virtual design, the prospective study's participants ranged in age from roughly 18 to 90 years and lived across roughly 23 United States geographic areas. Cohort assignment in the prospective study relied on participant-reported clinical history from a screening survey and a study questionnaire. Recovered participants in ImmuneRACE Cohort 3 were defined as having two consecutive negative NP/OP PCR tests, clearance from a healthcare professional, or resolution of symptoms. Each participant in the prospective study had whole blood, serum and a nasopharyngeal or oropharyngeal swab collected by mobile phlebotomists. Additional blood draws and questionnaires over an approximately two-month period could optionally be provided by prospective study participants. Prospective study blood samples were shipped either frozen or at room temperature before DNA extraction.

Sequenced material: PBMCs or T cells enriched from blood (not recorded which). This receptor chain uses TRBV19 and TRBJ2-7, with a weak D call of TRBD1 (6 bases match). This receptor was identified in a man aged 30 to 39 who had recovered from COVID-19. This receptor carries the CDR3 CASSIDPGHLYEQYF. The DNA reads TGTGCCAGTAGTATAGATCCGGGACACCTCTACGAGCAGTACTTC.